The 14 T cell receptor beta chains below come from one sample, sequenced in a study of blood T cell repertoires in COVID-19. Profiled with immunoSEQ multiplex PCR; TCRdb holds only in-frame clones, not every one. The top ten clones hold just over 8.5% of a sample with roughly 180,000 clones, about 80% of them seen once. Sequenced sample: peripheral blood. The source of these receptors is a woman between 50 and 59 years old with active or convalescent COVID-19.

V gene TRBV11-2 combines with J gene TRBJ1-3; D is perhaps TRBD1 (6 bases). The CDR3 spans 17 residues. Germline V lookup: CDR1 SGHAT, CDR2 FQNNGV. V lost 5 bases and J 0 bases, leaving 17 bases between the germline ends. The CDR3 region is CASSPRTEYFSGNTIYF. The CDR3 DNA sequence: TGTGCCAGCAGCCCCCGGACAGAATACTTCTCTGGAAACACCATATATTTT.

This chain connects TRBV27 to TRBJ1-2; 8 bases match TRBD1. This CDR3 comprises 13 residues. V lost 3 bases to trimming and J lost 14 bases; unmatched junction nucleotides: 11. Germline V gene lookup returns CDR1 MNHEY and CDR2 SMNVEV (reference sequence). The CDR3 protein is CASSLSGQGIKTF. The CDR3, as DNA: TGTGCCAGCAGTTTGTCAGGACAGGGAATTAAGACCTTC.

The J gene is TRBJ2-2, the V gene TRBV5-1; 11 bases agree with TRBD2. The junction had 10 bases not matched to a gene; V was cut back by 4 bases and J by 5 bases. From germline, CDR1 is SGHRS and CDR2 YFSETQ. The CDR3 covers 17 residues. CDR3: CASSLGTSGLGTGELFF. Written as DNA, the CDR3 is TGCGCCAGCAGCCTGGGGACTAGCGGACTGGGGACCGGGGAGCTGTTTTTT. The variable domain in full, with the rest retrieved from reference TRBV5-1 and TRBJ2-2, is KAGVTQTPRYLIKTRGQQVTLSCSPISGHRSVSWYQQTPGQGLQFLFEYFSETQRNKGNFPGRFSGRQFSNSRSEMNVSTLELGDSALYLCASSLGTSGLGTGELFFGEGSRLTVL.

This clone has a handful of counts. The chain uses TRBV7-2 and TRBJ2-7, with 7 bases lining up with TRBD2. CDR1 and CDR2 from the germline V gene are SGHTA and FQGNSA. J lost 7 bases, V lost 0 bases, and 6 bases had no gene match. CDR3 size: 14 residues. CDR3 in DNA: TGTGCCAGCAGCTTAGCGGGAGGGCCGGGGGAGCAGTACTTC. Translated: CASSLAGGPGEQYF.

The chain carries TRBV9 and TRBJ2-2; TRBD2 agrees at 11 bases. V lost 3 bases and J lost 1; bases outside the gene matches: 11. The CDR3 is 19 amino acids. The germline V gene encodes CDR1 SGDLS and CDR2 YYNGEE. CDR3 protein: CASSGRGTSGGLNTGELFF. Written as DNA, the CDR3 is TGTGCCAGCAGCGGTCGGGGAACTAGCGGGGGCCTGAACACCGGGGAGCTGTTTTTT.

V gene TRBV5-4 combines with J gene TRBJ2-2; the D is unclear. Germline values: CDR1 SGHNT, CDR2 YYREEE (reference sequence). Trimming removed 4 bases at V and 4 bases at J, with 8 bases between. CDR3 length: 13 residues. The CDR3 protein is CASSLYVTGELFF. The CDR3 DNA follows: TGTGCCAGCAGCCTATACGTCACCGGGGAGCTGTTTTTT.

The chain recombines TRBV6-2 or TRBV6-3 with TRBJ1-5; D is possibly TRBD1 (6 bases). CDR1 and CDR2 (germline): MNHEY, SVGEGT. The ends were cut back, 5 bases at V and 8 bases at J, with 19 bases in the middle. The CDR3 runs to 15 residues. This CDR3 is CASSSASGALEPQHF. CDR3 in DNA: TGTGCCAGCAGTAGTGCGTCAGGGGCTCTTGAGCCCCAGCATTTT.

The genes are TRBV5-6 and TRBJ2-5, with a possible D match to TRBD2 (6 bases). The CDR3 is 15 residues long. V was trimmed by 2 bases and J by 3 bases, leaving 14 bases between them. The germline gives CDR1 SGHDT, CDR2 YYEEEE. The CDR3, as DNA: TGTGCCAGCAGCTTTTCAACTAGCCGCAAAGAGACCCAGTACTTC. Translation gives CASSFSTSRKETQYF. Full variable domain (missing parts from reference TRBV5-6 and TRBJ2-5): DAGVTQSPTHLIKTRGQQVTLRCSPKSGHDTVSWYQQALGQGPQFIFQYYEEEERQRGNFPDRFSGHQFPNYSSELNVNALLLGDSALYLCASSFSTSRKETQYFGPGTRLLVL.

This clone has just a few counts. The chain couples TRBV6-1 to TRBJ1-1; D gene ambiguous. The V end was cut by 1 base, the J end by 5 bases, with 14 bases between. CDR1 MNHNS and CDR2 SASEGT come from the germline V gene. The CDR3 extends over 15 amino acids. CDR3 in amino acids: CASSEGWQMRTEAFF. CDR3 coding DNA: TGTGCCAGCAGTGAAGGGTGGCAGATGAGGACTGAAGCTTTCTTT.

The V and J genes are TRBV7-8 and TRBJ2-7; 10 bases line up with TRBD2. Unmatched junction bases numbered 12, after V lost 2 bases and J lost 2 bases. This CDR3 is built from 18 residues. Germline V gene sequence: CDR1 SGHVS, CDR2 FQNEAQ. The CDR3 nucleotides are TGTGCCAGCAGCTTACCCCGAACCAGTAGCGGGAGGCCCTACGAGCAGTACTTC. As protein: CASSLPRTSSGRPYEQYF.

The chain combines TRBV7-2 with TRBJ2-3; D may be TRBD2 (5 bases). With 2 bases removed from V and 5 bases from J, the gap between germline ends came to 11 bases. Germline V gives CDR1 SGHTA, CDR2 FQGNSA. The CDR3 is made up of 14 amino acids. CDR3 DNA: TGTGCCAGCAGCTTAAGAGGTGCGGGAGATACGCAGTATTTT. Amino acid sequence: CASSLRGAGDTQYF.

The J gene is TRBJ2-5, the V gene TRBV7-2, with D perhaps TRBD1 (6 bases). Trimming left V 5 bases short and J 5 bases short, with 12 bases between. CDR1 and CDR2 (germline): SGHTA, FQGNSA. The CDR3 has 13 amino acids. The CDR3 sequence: CASSTTGWETQYF. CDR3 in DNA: TGTGCCAGCAGCACAACAGGGTGGGAGACCCAGTACTTC.

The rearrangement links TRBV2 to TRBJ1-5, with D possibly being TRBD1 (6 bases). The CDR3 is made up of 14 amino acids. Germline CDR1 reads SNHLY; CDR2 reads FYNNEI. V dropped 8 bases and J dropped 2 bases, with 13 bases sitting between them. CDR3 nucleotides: TGTGCCAGCCAGGGGCCCGACGGCAATCAGCCCCAGCATTTT. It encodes CASQGPDGNQPQHF.

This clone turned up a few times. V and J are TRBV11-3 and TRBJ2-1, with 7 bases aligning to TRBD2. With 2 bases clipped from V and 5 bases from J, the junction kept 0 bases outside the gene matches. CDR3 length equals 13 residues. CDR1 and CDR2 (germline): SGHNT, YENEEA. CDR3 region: CASSLLADNEQFF. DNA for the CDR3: TGTGCCAGCAGCTTACTAGCGGACAATGAGCAGTTCTTC.